This T cell receptor beta chain was sequenced during a study of blood T cell repertoires in COVID-19. Overall study context: Whether acute or convalescent, the COVID-19 samples came from the United States, Italy and Spain. The analysed material was cDNA or gDNA that came from T cells, B-cell-depleted T cells, or PBMCs.

Per the original data handling: Reference gene primer amplification gave estimated nucleated cell counts. Profiled with immunoSEQ multiplex PCR; TCRdb holds only in-frame clones, not every one. That table supplies the V and J calls and clone size; D and trimming were determined from the DNA. The sample carries about 120,000 clones, over 65% recorded once. This clone has a single count. J was trimmed by 0 bases and V by 5 bases; bases with no gene match: 8. Per germline, CDR1 KGHDR and CDR2 SFDVKD. This CDR3 is built from 16 residues. The receptor was derived from a human donor with acute or convalescent COVID-19. The donor label of this sample is uncertain. The sequencing input was peripheral blood. The chain is built from TRBV24-1 and TRBJ2-5, with TRBD1 matching 7 bases. The CDR3 loop is CATSVLTGANQETQYF. DNA for the CDR3: TGTGCCACCAGTGTTCTAACAGGGGCGAACCAAGAGACCCAGTACTTC.